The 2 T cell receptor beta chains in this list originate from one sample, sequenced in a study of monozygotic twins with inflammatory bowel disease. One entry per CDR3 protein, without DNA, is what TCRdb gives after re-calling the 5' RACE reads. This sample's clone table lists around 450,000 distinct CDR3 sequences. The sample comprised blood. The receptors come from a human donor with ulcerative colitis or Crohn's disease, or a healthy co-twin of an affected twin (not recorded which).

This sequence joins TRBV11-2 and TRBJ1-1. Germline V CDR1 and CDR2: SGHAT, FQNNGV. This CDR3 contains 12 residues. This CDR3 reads CASRHGGTEAFF.

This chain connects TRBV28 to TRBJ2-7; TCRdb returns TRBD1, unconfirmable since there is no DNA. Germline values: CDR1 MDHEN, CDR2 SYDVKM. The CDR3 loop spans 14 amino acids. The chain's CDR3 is CASRRQGPNYEQYF.